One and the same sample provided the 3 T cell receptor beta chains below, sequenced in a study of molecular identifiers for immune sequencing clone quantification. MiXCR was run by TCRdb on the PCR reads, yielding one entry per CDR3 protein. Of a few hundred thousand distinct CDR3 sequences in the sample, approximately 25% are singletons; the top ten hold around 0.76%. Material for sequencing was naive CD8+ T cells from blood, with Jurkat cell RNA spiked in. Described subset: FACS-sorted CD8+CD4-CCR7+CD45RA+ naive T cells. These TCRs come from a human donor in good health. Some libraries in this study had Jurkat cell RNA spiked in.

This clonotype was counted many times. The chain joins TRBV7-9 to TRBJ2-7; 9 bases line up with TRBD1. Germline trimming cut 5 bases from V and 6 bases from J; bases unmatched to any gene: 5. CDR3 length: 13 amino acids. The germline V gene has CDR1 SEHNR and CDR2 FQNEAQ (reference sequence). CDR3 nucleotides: TGTGCCAGCAGCCGACAGGGGGTTAGCGAGCAGTACTTC. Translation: CASSRQGVSEQYF.

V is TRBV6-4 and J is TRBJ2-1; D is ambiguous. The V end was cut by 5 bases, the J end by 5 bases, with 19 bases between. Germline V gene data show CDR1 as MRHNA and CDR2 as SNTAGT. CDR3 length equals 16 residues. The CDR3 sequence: CASSPERLQNHNEQFF. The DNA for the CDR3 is TGTGCCAGCAGTCCAGAGCGCTTACAGAATCACAATGAGCAGTTCTTC.

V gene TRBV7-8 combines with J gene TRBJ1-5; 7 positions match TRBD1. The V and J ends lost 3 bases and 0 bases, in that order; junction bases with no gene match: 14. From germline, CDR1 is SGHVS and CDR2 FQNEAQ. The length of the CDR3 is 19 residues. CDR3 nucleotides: TGTGCCAGCAGCTTTAGGCAGGGGGTGGACATTAATAGCAATCAGCCCCAGCATTTT. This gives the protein CASSFRQGVDINSNQPQHF.